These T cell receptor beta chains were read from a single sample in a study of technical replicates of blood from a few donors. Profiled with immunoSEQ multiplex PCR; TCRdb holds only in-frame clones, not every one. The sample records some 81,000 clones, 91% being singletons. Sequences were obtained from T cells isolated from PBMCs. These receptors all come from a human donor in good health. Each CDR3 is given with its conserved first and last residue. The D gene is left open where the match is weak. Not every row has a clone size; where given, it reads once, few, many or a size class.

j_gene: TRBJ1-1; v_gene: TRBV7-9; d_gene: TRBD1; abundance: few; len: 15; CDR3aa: CASSSDRGQNTEAFF; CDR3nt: TGTGCCAGCAGCTCAGACAGGGGACAAAACACTGAAGCTTTCTTT
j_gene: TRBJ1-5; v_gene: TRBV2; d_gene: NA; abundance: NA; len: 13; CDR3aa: CASSANPGMRPHF; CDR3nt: TGTGCCAGCAGTGCGAATCCCGGGATGCGTCCGCATTTT
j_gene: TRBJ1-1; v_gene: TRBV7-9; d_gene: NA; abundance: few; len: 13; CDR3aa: CASKDTVNTEAFF; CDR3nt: TGTGCCAGCAAGGACACAGTGAACACTGAAGCTTTCTTT
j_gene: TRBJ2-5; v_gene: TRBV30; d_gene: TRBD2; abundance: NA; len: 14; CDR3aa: CAWSRVGLAGPGYF; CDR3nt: TGTGCCTGGAGTCGAGTGGGACTAGCGGGTCCTGGGTACTTC
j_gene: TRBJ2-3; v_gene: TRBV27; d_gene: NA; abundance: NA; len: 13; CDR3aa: CAGGMGNTDTQYF; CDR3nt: TGTGCCGGAGGGATGGGGAACACAGATACGCAGTATTTT
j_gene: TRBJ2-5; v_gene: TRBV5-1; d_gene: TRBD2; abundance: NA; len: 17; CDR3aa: CASSLPTSGGRQETQYF; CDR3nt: TGCGCCAGCAGCTTGCCGACTAGCGGGGGGCGTCAAGAGACCCAGTACTTC
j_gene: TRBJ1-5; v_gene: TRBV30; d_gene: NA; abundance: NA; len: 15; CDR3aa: CAWSAGSAGNQPQHF; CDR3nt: TGTGCCTGGAGTGCAGGGTCCGCGGGCAATCAGCCCCAGCATTTT
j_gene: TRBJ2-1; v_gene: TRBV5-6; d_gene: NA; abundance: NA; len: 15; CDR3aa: CASSLWERLYNEQFF; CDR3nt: TGTGCCAGCAGCTTGTGGGAGCGGCTTTACAATGAGCAGTTCTTC
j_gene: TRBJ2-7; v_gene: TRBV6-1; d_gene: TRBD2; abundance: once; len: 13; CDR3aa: CASSVGTSREQYF; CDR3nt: TGTGCCAGCAGTGTGGGGACTAGCCGTGAGCAGTACTTC
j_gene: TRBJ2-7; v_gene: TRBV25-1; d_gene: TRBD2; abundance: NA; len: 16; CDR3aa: CASSEWSPSGRYEQYF; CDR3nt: TGTGCCAGCAGTGAATGGTCTCCTAGCGGGCGCTACGAGCAGTACTTC
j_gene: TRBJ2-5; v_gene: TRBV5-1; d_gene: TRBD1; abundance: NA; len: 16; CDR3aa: CASSLATGGRQETQYF; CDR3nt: TGCGCCAGCAGCTTGGCCACAGGGGGCAGACAAGAGACCCAGTACTTC
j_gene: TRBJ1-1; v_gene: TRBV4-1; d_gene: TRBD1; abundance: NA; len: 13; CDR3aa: CASSQQDREGAFF; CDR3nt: TGCGCCAGCAGCCAGCAGGACAGGGAGGGTGCTTTCTTT
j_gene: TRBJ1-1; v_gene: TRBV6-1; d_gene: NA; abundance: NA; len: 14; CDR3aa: CASSIQGGSTEAFF; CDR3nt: TGTGCCAGCAGCATACAGGGTGGGAGCACTGAAGCTTTCTTT
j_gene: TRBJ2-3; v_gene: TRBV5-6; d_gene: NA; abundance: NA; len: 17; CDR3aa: CASSLTLPGWRTDTQYF; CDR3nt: TGTGCCAGCAGCTTGACCCTACCAGGGTGGCGCACAGATACGCAGTATTTT
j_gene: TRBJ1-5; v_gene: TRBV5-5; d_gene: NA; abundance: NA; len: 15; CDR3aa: CASSPSSQGNQPQHF; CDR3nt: TGTGCCAGCAGCCCCTCCTCGCAGGGAAATCAGCCCCAGCATTTT
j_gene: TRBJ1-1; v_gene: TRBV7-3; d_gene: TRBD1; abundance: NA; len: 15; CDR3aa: CASSLTGGWNTEAFF; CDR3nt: TGTGCCAGCAGCTTAACAGGGGGCTGGAACACTGAAGCTTTCTTT
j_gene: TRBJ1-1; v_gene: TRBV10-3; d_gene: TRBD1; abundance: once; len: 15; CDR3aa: CAITRAGQGNEEAFF; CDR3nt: TGTGCCATCACACGCGCCGGACAGGGGAACGAAGAAGCTTTCTTT
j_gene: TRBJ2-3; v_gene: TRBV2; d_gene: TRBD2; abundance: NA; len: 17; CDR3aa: CASSYRAGGGSTDTQYF; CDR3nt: TGTGCCAGCAGTTATCGAGCGGGGGGTGGTAGCACAGATACGCAGTATTTT
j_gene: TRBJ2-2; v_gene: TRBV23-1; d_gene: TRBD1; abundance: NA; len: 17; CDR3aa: CASWNPDRTSNTGELFF; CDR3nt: TGCGCCAGCTGGAACCCGGACAGGACATCGAACACCGGGGAGCTGTTTTTT
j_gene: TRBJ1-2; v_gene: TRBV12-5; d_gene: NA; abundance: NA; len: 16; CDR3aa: CASGLHQVDARAGYTF; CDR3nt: TGTGCTAGTGGTTTGCACCAAGTTGACGCCAGGGCCGGCTACACCTTC
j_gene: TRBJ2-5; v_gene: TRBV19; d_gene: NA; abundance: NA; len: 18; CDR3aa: CASSRRDVGGGRRETQYF; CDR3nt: TGTGCCAGTAGTAGACGCGATGTCGGCGGAGGGCGGCGAGAGACCCAGTACTTC
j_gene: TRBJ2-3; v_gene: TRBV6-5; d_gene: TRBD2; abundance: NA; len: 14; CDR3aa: CASSPPGLAGTQYF; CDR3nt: TGTGCCAGCAGCCCACCTGGACTAGCGGGTACGCAGTATTTT
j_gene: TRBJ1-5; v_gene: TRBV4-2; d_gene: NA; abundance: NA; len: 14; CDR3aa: CASSQERVGQPQHF; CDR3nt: TGTGCCAGCAGCCAAGAGAGGGTAGGTCAGCCCCAGCATTTT
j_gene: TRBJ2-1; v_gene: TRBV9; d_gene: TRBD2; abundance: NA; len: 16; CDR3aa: CAGSQLAGGPYNEQFF; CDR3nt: TGTGCCGGCAGCCAACTAGCGGGGGGGCCTTACAATGAGCAGTTCTTC
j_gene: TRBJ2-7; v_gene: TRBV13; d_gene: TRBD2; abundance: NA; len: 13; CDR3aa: CATRLAGVDEQYF; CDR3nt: TGTGCCACCAGACTAGCGGGAGTTGACGAGCAGTACTTC
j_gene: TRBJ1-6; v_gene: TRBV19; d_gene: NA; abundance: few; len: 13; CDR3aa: CASSQGYNSPLHF; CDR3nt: TGTGCCAGTAGTCAGGGCTATAATTCACCCCTCCACTTT
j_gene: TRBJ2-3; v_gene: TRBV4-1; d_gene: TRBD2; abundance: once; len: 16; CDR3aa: CASSQVGRGGRDTQYF; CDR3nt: TGCGCCAGCAGCCAAGTGGGACGGGGGGGGAGAGATACGCAGTATTTT
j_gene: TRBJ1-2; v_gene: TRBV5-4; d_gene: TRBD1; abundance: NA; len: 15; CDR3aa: CASSFAGTGGSGYTF; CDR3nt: TGTGCCAGCAGCTTCGCCGGGACAGGGGGCTCTGGCTACACCTTC
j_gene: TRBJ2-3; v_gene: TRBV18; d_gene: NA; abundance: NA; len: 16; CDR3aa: CASSPRQGPGADTQYF; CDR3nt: TGTGCCAGCTCACCACGTCAGGGTCCAGGGGCGGATACGCAGTATTTT
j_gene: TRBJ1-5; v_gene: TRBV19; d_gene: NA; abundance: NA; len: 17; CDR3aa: CASDPTGPGSFNQPQHF; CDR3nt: TGTGCCAGTGACCCTACAGGGCCGGGATCCTTTAATCAGCCCCAGCATTTT
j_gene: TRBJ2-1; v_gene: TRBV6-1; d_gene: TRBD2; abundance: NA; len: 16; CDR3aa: CASSENAGGPFHEQFF; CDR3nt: TGTGCCAGCAGTGAGAACGCGGGGGGGCCCTTCCATGAGCAGTTCTTC
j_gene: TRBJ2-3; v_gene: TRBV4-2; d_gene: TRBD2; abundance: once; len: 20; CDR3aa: CASSQFNLAGGSWDTDTQYF; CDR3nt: TGTGCCAGCAGCCAATTCAATTTAGCGGGAGGAAGTTGGGACACAGATACGCAGTATTTT
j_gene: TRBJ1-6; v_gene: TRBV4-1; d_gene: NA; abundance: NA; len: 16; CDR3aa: CASSQEVGGVNSPLHF; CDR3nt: TGCGCCAGCAGCCAAGAGGTGGGCGGGGTAAATTCACCCCTCCACTTT
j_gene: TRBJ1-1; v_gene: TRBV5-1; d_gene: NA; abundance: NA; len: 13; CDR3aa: CASSGTVNTEAFF; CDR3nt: TGCGCCAGCTCCGGGACTGTGAACACTGAAGCTTTCTTT
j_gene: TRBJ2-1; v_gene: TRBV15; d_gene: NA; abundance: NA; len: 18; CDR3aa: CATSRDGPLGRSYNEQFF; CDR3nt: TGTGCCACCAGCAGAGATGGACCTTTGGGGAGGTCCTACAATGAGCAGTTCTTC
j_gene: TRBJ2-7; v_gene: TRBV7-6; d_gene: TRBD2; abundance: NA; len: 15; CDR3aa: CASSPGKDGGDEQYF; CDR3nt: TGTGCCAGCAGCCCAGGGAAGGACGGGGGGGACGAGCAGTACTTC
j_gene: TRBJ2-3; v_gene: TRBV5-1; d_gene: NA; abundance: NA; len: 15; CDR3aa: CASSEGKRSTDTQYF; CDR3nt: TGCGCCAGCAGCGAGGGAAAGCGAAGCACAGATACGCAGTATTTT
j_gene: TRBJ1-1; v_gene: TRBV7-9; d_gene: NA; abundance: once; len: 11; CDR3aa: CASSRGYGAFF; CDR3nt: TGTGCCAGCAGCCGCGGATATGGAGCTTTCTTT
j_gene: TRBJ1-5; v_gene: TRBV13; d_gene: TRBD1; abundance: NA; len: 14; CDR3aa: CASSLQGAGQPQHF; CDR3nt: TGTGCCAGCAGCTTACAGGGGGCTGGTCAGCCCCAGCATTTT
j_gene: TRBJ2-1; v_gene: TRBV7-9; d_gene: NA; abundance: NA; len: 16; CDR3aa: CASSLGQRSSYNEQFF; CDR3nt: TGTGCCAGCAGCCTCGGACAGAGGAGCTCCTACAATGAGCAGTTCTTC
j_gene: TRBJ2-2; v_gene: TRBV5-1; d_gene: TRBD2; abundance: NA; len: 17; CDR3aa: CASSLGPLAVNTGELFF; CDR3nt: TGCGCCAGCAGCTTGGGACCCCTAGCGGTCAACACCGGGGAGCTGTTTTTT
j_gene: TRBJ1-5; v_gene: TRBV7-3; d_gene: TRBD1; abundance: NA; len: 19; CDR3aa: CASSLELQGQGVRSHPQHF; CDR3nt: TGTGCCAGCAGCTTAGAATTACAGGGACAGGGGGTCCGTTCCCACCCCCAGCATTTT
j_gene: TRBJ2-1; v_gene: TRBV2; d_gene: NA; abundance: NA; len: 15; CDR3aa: CASSESVLTPNEQFF; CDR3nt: TGTGCCAGCAGTGAGTCCGTACTTACTCCCAATGAGCAGTTCTTC
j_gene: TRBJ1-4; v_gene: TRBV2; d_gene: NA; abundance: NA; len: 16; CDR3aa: CASIRGVGATNEKLFF; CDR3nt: TGTGCCAGCATCCGGGGGGTAGGAGCAACTAATGAAAAACTGTTTTTT
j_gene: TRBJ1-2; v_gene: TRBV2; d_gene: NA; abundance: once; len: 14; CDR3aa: CASRPEIFYGDYTF; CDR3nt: TGTGCCAGCAGGCCTGAGATTTTCTATGGTGACTACACCTTC
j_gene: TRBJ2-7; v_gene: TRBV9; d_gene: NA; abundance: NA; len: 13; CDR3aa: CASSVETAYEQYF; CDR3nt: TGTGCCAGCAGCGTAGAGACAGCCTACGAGCAGTACTTC
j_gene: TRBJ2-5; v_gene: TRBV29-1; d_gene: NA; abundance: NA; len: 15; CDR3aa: CSVEEAGIARETQYF; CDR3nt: TGCAGCGTTGAAGAGGCGGGAATCGCAAGGGAGACCCAGTACTTC
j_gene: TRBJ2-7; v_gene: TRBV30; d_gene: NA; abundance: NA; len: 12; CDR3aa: CAWSVPGYEQYF; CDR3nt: TGTGCCTGGAGTGTTCCAGGTTACGAGCAGTACTTC
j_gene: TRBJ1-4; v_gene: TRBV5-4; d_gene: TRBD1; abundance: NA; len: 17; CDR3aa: CASSLGGTGGESEKLFF; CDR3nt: TGTGCCAGCAGCTTGGGGGGGACAGGGGGCGAAAGCGAAAAACTGTTTTTT
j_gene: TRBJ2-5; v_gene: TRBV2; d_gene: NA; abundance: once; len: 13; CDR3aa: CASSGDSWGTQYF; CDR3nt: TGTGCCAGCAGTGGGGACTCCTGGGGGACCCAGTACTTC
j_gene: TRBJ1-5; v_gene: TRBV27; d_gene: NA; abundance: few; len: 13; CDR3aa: CASSIGVGQPQHF; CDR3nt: TGTGCCAGCAGTATAGGGGTGGGTCAGCCCCAGCATTTT